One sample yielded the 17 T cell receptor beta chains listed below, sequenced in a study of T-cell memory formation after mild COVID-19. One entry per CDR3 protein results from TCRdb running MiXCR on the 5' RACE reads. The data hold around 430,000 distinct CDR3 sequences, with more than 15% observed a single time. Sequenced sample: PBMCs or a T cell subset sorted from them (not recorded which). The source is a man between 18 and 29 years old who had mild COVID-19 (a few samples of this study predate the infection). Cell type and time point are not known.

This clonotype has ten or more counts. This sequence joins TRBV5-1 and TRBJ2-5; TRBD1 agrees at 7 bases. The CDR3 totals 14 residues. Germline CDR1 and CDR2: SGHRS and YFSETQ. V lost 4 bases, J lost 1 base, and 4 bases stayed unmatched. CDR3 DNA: TGCGCCAGCAGCCTAGGGACAGCCCAAGAGACCCAGTACTTC. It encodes CASSLGTAQETQYF.

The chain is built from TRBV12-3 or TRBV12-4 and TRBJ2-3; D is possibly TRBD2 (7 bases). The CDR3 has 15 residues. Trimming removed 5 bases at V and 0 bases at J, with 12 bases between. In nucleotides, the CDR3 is TGTGCCAGCAGTACGGGGGGCCTTAGCACAGATACGCAGTATTTT. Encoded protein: CASSTGGLSTDTQYF.

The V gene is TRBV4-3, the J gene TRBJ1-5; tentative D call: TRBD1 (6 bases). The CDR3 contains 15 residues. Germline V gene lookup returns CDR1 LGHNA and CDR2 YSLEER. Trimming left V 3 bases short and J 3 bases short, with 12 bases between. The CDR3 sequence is CASSQQTGPNQPQHF. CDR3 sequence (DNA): TGCGCCAGCAGCCAGCAAACAGGGCCCAATCAGCCCCAGCATTTT.

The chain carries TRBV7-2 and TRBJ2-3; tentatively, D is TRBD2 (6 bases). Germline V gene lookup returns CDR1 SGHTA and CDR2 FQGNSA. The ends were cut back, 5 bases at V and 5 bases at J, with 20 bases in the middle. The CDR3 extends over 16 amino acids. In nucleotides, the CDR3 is TGTGCCAGCAGCCCCAATAGGAGCGCGGGAAAAGATACGCAGTATTTT. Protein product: CASSPNRSAGKDTQYF.

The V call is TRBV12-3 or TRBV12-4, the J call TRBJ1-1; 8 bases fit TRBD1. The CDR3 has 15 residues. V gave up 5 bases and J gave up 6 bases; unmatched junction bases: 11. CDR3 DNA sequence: TGTGCCAGCAGTCCCGGACAGGGTTTGGACGCTGAAGCTTTCTTT. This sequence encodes CASSPGQGLDAEAFF.

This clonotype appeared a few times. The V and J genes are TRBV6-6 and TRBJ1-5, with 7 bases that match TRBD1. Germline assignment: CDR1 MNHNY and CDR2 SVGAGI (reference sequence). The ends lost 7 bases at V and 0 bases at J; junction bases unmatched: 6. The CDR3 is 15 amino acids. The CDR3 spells CASTFTGVSNQPQHF. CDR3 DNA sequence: TGTGCCAGCACTTTTACAGGGGTTAGCAATCAGCCCCAGCATTTT.

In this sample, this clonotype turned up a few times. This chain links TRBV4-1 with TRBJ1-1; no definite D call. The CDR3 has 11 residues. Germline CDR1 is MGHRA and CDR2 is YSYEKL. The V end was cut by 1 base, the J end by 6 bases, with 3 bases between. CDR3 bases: TGCGCCAGCAGCCAAGCCTCTGAAGCTTTCTTT. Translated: CASSQASEAFF.

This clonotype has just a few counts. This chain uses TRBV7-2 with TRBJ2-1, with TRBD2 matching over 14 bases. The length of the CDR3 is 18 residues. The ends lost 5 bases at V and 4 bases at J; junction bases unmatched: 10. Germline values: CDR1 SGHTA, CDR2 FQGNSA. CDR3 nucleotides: TGTGCCAGCAGCGTCTCCGGGACTAGCGGGGGTTTTTACAATGAGCAGTTCTTC. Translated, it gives CASSVSGTSGGFYNEQFF. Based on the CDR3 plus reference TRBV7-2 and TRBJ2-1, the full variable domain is GAGVSQSPSNKVTEKGKDVELRCDPISGHTALYWYRQSLGQGLEFLIYFQGNSAPDKSGLPSDRFSAERTGGSVSTLTIQRTQQEDSAVYLCASSVSGTSGGFYNEQFFGPGTRLTVL.

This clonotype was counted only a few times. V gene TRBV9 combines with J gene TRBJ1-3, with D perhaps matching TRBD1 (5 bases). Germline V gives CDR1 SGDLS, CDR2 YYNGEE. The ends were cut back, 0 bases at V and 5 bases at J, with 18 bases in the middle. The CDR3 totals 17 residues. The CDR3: CASSVGSFPGLRNTIYF. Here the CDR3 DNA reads TGTGCCAGCAGCGTAGGATCCTTCCCGGGACTACGAAACACCATATATTTT. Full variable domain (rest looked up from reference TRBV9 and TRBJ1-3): DSGVTQTPKHLITATGQRVTLRCSPRSGDLSVYWYQQSLDQGLQFLIQYYNGEERAKGNILERFSAQQFPDLHSELNLSSLELGDSALYFCASSVGSFPGLRNTIYFGEGSWLTVV.

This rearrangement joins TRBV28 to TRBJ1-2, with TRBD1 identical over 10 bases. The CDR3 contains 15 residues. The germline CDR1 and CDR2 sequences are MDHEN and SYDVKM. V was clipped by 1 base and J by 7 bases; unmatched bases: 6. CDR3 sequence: CASSLFLGQGLGYTF. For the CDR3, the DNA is TGTGCCAGCAGTTTATTTCTGGGACAGGGGCTTGGCTACACCTTC.

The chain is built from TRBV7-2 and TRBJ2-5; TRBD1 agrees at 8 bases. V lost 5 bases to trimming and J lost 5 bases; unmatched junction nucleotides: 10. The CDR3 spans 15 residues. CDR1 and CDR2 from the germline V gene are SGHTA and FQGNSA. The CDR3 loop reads CASSRGPQGAETQYF. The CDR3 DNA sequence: TGTGCCAGCAGCCGGGGCCCCCAGGGGGCGGAGACCCAGTACTTC.

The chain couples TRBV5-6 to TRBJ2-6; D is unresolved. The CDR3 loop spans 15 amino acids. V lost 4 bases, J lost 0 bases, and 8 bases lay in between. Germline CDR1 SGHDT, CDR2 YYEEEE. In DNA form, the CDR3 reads TGTGCCAGCAGCACTCAGCCCTCTGGGGCCAACGTCCTGACTTTC. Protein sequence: CASSTQPSGANVLTF. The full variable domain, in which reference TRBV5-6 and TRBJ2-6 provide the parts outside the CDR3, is DAGVTQSPTHLIKTRGQQVTLRCSPKSGHDTVSWYQQALGQGPQFIFQYYEEEERQRGNFPDRFSGHQFPNYSSELNVNALLLGDSALYLCASSTQPSGANVLTFGAGSRLTVL.

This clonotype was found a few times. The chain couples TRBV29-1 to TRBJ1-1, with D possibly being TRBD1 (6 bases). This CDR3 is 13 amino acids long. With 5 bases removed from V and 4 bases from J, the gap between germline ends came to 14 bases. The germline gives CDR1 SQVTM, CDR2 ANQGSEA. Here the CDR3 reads CSVYSGRGTEAFF. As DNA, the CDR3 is TGCAGCGTTTACTCTGGCAGGGGCACTGAAGCTTTCTTT.

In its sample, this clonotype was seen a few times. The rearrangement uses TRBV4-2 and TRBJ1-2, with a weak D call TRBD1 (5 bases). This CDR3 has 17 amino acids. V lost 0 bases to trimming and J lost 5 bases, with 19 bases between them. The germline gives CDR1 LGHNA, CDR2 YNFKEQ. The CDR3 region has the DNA TGTGCCAGCAGCCAAGATGCGTCGGGCGCTGGGGGGTATGGCTACACCTTC. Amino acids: CASSQDASGAGGYGYTF.

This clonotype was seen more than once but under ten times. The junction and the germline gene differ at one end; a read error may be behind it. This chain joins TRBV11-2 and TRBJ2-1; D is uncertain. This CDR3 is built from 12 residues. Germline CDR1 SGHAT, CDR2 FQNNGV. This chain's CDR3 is CASSGRVLQTIF. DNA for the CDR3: TGTGCCAGCAGCGGCCGGGTCCTGCAGACAATCTTC.

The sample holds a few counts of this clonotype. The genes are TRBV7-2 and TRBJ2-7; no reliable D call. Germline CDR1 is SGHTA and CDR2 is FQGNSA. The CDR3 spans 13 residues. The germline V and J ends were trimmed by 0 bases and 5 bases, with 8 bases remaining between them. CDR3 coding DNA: TGTGCCAGCAGCTTAGCGAACACAGACGAGCAGTACTTC. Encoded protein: CASSLANTDEQYF.

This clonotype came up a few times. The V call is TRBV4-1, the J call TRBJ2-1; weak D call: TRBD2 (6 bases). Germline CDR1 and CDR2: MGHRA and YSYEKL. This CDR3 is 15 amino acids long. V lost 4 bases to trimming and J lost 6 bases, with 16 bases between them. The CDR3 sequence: CASSLLSGPGNEQFF. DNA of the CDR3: TGCGCCAGCAGCCTTCTTAGCGGCCCCGGCAATGAGCAGTTCTTC.